The TCR beta chain described here comes from a study of T-cell memory formation after mild COVID-19. Findings of the study overall: Second-wave clones reaching peak frequency on day 37 lacked confirmed SARS-CoV-2 specificity.

TCRdb used MiXCR to reprocess the 5' RACE reads, holding one entry per CDR3 protein. The sample has hundreds of thousands of distinct CDR3 sequences, roughly 17% seen once; the top ten hold about 11%. CDR3 size: 13 residues. The germline V gene encodes CDR1 KGHSH and CDR2 LQKENI. This clonotype occurred many times. Antigen: not known. The junction departs from germline at one end; a sequencing error may be responsible. V and J are TRBV18 and TRBJ2-5; unclear D gene. This TCR came from an adult woman who had mild COVID-19 (a few samples of this study predate the infection). Cell type and time point are not known. The sample was PBMCs or a T cell subset sorted from them (not recorded which). The CDR3: CASSPGLQETQYF. Here the CDR3 DNA reads TGCGCCAGCAGCCCGGGTCTCCAAGAGACCCAGTACTTC.